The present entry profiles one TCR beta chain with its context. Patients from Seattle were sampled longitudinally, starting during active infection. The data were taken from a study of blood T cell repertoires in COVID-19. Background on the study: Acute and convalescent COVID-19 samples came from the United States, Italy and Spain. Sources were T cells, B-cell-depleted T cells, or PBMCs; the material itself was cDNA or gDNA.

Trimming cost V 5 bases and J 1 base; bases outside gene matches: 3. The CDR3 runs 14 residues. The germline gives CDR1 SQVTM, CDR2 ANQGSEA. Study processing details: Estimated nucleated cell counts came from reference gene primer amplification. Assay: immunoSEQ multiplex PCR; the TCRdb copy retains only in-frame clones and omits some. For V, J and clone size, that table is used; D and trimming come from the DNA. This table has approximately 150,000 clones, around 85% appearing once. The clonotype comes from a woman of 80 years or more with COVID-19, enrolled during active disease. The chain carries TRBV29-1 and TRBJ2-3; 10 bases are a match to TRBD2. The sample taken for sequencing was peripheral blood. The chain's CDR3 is CSVSGTSGTDTQYF. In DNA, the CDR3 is TGCAGCGTTTCCGGGACTAGCGGCACAGATACGCAGTATTTT.